This TCR beta chain was sequenced in a study of T cell responses to AZD1222 COVID-19 vaccine. Study findings and constraints: Baseline seropositivity characterized only six AZD1222 recipients.

As concerns this clone: What it recognizes is unknown.

Clones were read by immunoSEQ multiplex PCR, and TCRdb kept only the in-frame ones, dropping some. Here the sample spans 90,000 to 100,000 clones, roughly 83% being singletons. CDR1 is SEHNR, CDR2 FQNEAQ, per germline (reference sequence). V was shortened by 0 bases and J by 6 bases, with 15 bases between the two germline ends. This CDR3 is 16 amino acids long. This clonotype originated in an adult who received the AZD1222 COVID-19 vaccine. This sample comprised peripheral blood, obtained 28 days after the second AZD1222 dose. The J gene is TRBJ1-3, the V gene TRBV7-9; no firm D call. The CDR3 spells CASSLARSSPVNTIYF. CDR3 bases: TGTGCCAGCAGCTTAGCCAGGTCGAGCCCCGTAAACACCATATATTTT.